Presented here are 4 T cell receptor beta chains from one specimen sequenced in a study of T cells in Graves' hyperthyroidism and ophthalmopathy. Regions amplified from RNA transcripts were the TCR beta CDR3 regions. The primer set for the first-round RT-PCR of the TCR CDR3 was HTBI. TCRdb processed the multiplex PCR reads anew with MiXCR; each CDR3 protein has one entry. The profile shows under 400,000 distinct CDR3 sequences, approximately 13% of them singletons. The specimen sequenced was blood. These receptors were collected from a woman aged 60-70 years with Graves' hyperthyroidism.

There are a few counts of this clonotype. The rearrangement links TRBV5-1 to TRBJ2-1; D is ambiguous. In germline, CDR1 is SGHRS, CDR2 YFSETQ. CDR3 length equals 13 residues. The V end was cut by 8 bases, the J end by 9 bases, with 18 bases between. This chain's CDR3 is CASTSPALGEQFF. The CDR3 bases are TGCGCCAGTACCTCCCCCGCTTTGGGTGAGCAGTTCTTC.

The chain recombines TRBV11-2 with TRBJ2-4, with 14 nucleotides matching TRBD2. After removal of 5 bases from V and 6 bases from J, the junction contained 6 bases not matched to a gene. The CDR3 contains 16 residues. Germline CDR1 is SGHAT and CDR2 is FQNNGV. CDR3: CASSRGLAGVRNIQYF. CDR3 coding DNA: TGTGCCAGCAGCCGGGGACTAGCGGGAGTGCGAAACATTCAGTACTTC.

This clonotype was picked up many times. CDR3 region: CASSRTSGGSYEQYF. CDR3 sequence (DNA): TGTGCCAGCAGCCGGACTAGCGGGGGCTCCTACGAGCAGTACTTC. The V call is TRBV6-1, the J call TRBJ2-7; the match to TRBD2 covers 13 bases. The CDR3 contains 15 residues. CDR1 MNHNS and CDR2 SASEGT come from the germline V gene. J gave up 0 bases and V 6 bases, and 2 bases lay outside the gene matches.

This clonotype was picked up many times. CDR3 sequence reads: CASSPGTNTDTQYF. DNA of the CDR3: TGCGCCAGCAGCCCCGGGACAAACACAGATACGCAGTATTTT. The chain links TRBV5-1 to TRBJ2-3; the D gene is possibly TRBD1 (6 bases). This CDR3 contains 14 residues. Trimming removed 4 bases at V and 2 bases at J, with 11 bases between. From germline, CDR1 is SGHRS and CDR2 YFSETQ.